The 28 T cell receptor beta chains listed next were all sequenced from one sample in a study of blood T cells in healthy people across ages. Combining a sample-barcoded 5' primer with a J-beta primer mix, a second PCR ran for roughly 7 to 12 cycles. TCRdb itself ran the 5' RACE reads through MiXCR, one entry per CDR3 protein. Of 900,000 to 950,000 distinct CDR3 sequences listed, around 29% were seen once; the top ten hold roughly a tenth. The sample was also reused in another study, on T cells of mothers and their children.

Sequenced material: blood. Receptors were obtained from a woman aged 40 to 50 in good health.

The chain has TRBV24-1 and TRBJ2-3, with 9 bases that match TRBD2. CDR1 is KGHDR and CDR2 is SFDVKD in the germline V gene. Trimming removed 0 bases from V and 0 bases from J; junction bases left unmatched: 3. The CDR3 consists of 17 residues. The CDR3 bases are TGTGCCACCAGTGATTTGCCGGCGGGGGGGAGCACAGATACGCAGTATTTT. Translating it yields CATSDLPAGGSTDTQYF.

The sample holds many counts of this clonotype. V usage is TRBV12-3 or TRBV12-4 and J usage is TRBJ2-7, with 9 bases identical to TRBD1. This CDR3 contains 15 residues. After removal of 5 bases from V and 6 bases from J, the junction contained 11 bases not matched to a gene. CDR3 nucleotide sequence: TGTGCCAGCAGTCCCCGCCGGGACAGGGAGGCCGAGCAGTACTTC. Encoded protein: CASSPRRDREAEQYF.

CDR3 DNA: TGTGCCAGCAGCTTTCGGACTTCTACCGGGGAGCTGTTTTTT. Its protein is CASSFRTSTGELFF. The chain joins TRBV13 to TRBJ2-2; D possibly corresponds to TRBD2 (5 bases). Germline CDR1 PRHDT, CDR2 FYEKMQ (reference sequence). The V and J ends lost 3 bases and 5 bases respectively, with 10 bases between them. This CDR3 is 14 amino acids long.

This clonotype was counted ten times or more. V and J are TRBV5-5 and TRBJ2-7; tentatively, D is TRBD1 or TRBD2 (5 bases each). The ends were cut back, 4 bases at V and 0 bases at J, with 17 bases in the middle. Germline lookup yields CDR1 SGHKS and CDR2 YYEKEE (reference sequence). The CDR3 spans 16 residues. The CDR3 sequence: CASSLHAGTSSYEQYF. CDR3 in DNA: TGTGCCAGCAGCCTTCACGCCGGGACGAGCTCCTACGAGCAGTACTTC.

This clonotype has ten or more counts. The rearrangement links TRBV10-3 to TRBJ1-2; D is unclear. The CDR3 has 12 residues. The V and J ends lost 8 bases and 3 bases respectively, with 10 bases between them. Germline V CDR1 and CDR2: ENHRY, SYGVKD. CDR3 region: CAIAEHYYGYTF. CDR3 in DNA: TGTGCCATCGCAGAACACTACTATGGCTACACCTTC.

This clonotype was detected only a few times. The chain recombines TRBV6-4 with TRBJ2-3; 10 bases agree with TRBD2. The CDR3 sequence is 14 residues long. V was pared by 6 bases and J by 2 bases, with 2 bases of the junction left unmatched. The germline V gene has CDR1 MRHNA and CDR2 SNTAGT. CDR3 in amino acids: CASSGTSDTDTQYF. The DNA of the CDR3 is TGTGCCAGCAGCGGGACTAGCGACACAGATACGCAGTATTTT.

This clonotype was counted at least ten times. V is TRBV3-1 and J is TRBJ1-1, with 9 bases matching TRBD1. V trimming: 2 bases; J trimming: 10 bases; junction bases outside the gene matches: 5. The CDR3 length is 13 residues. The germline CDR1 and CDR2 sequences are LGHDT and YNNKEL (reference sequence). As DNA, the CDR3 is TGTGCCAGCAGCCAAACAGGGGGCCAAGGAGCTTTCTTT. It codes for CASSQTGGQGAFF.

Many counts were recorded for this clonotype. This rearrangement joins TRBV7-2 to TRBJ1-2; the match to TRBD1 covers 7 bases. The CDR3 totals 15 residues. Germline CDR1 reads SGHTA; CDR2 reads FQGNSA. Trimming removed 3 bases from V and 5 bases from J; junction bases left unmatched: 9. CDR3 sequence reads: CASSLYGTDSYGYTF. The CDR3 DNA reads TGTGCCAGCAGCTTGTACGGGACAGATTCGTATGGCTACACCTTC.

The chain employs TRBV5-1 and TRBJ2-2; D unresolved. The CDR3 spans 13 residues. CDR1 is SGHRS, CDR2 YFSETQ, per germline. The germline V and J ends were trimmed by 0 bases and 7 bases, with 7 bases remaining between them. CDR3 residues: CASSLESGGELFF. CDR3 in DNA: TGCGCCAGCAGCTTGGAGTCCGGCGGGGAGCTGTTTTTT.

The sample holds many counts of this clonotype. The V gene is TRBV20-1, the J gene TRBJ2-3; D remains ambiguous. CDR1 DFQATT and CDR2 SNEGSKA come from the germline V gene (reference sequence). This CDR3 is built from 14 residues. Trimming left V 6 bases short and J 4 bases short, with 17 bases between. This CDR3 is CSARGRISADTQYF. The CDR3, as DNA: TGCAGTGCCCGAGGTAGGATTTCGGCAGATACGCAGTATTTT.

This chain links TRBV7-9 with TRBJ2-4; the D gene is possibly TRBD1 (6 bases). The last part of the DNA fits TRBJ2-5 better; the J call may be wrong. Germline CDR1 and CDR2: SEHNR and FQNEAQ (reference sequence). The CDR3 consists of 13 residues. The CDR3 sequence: CASTPAGEETQYF. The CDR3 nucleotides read TGTGCCAGCACCCCGGCAGGGGAAGAGACCCAGTACTTC.

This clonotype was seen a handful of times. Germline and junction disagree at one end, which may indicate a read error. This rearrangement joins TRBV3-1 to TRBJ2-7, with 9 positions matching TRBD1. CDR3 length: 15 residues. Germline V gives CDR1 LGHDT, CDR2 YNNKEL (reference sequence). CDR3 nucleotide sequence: TGTGCCTGCAGAGAACAGGGGGCCCTCCCATACGAGCAGTACTTC. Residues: CACREQGALPYEQYF.

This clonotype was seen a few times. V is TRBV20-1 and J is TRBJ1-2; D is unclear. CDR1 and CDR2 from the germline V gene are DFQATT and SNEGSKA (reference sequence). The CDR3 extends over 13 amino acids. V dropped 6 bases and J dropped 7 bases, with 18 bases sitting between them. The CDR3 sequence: CSARPAESGGYTF. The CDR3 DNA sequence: TGCAGTGCCAGGCCAGCAGAATCTGGTGGCTACACCTTC.

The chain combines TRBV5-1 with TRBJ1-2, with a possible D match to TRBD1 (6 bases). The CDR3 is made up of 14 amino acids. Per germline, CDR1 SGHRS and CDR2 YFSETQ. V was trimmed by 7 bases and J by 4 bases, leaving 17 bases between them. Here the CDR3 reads CASRWGEGGYGYTF. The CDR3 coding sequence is TGCGCCAGCCGCTGGGGTGAGGGGGGCTATGGCTACACCTTC. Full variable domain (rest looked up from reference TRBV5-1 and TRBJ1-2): KAGVTQTPRYLIKTRGQQVTLSCSPISGHRSVSWYQQTPGQGLQFLFEYFSETQRNKGNFPGRFSGRQFSNSRSEMNVSTLELGDSALYLCASRWGEGGYGYTFGSGTRLTVV.

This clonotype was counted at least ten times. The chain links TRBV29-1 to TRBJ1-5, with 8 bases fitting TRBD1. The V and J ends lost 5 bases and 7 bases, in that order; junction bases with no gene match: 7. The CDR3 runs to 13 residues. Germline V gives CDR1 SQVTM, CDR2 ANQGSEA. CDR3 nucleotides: TGCAGCGTTAGACAGGGGATGATGCAGCCCCAGCATTTT. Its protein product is CSVRQGMMQPQHF. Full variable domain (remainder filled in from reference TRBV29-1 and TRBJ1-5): SAVISQKPSRDICQRGTSLTIQCQVDSQVTMMFWYRQQPGQSLTLIATANQGSEATYESGFVIDKFPISRPNLTFSTLTVSNMSPEDSSIYLCSVRQGMMQPQHFGDGTRLSIL.

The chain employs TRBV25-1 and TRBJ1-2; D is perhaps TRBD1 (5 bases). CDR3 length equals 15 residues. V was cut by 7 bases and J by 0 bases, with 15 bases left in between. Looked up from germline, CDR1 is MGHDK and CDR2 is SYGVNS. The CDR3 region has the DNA TGTGCCAGCACCATATCCGGGACTGCTAACTATGGCTACACCTTC. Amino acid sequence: CASTISGTANYGYTF.

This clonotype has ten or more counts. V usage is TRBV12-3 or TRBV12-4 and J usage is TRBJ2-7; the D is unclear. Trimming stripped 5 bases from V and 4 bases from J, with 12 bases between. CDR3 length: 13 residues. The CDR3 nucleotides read TGTGCCAGCAGTCGCCAAATAGATTACGAGCAGTACTTC. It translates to CASSRQIDYEQYF.

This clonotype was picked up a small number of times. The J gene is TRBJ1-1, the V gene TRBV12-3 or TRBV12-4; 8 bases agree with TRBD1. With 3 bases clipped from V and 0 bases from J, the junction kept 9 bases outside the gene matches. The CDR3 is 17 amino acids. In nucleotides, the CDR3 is TGTGCCAGCAGTTTTAACGACAGGGGTCCTTTGAACACTGAAGCTTTCTTT. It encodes CASSFNDRGPLNTEAFF.

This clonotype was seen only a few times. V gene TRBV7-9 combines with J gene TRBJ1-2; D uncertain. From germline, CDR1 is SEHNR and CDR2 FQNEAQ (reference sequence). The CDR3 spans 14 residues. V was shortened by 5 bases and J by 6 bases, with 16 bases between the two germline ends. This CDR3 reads CASSPRAGVDGYTF. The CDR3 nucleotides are TGTGCCAGCAGCCCTAGGGCCGGGGTGGATGGCTACACCTTC.

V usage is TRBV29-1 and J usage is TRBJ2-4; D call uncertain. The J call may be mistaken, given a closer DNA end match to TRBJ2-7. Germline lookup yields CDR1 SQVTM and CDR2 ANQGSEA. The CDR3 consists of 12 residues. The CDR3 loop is CSVRQNIYEQYF. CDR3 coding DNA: TGCAGCGTTCGCCAGAACATCTACGAGCAGTACTTC.

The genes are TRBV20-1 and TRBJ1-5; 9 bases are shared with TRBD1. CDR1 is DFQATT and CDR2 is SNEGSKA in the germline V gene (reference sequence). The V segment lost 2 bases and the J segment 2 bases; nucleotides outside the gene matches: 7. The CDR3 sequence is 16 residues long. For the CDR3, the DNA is TGCAGTGCTAGATCTCTGGACAGGGGAGGCAATCAGCCCCAGCATTTT. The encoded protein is CSARSLDRGGNQPQHF.

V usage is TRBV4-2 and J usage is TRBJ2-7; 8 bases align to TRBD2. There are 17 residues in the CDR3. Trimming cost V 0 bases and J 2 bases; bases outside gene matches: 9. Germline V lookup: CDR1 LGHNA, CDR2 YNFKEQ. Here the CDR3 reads CASSQDLQLAAPYEQYF. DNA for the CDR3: TGTGCCAGCAGCCAAGATCTGCAACTAGCGGCCCCCTACGAGCAGTACTTC.

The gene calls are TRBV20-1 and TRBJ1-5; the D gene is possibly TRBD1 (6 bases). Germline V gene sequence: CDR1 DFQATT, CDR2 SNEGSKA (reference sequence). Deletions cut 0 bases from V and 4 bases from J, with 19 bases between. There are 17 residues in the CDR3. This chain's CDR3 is CSARDGGGRGGNQPQHF. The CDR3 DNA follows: TGCAGTGCTAGAGATGGGGGCGGCAGGGGTGGGAATCAGCCCCAGCATTTT.

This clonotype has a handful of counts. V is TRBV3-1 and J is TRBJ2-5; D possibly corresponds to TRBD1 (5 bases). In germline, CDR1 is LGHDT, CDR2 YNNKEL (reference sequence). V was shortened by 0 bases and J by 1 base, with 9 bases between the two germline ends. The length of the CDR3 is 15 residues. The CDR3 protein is CASSQDAGPQETQYF. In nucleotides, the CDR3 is TGTGCCAGCAGCCAAGATGCAGGGCCCCAAGAGACCCAGTACTTC.

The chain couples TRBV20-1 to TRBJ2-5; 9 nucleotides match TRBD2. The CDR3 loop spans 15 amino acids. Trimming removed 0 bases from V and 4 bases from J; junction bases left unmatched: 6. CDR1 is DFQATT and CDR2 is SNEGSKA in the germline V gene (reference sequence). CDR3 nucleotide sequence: TGCAGTGCTAGAGATTCAAAGCGGGGGGCAGAGACCCAGTACTTC. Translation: CSARDSKRGAETQYF.

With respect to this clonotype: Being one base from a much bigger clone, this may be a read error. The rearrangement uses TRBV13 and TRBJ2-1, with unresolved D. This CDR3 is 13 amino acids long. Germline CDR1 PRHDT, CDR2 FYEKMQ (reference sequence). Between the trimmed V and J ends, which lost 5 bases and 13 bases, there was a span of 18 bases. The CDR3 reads CASSIRNQETQFF. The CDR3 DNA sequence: TGTGCCAGCAGCATACGGAACCAAGAGACCCAGTTCTTC.

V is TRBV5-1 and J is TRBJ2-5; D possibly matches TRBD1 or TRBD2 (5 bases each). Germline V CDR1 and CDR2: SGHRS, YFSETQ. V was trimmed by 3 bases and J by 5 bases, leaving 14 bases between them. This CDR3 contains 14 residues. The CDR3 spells CASSSGLRWETQYF. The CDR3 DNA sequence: TGCGCCAGCAGCTCGGGGCTACGATGGGAGACCCAGTACTTC.

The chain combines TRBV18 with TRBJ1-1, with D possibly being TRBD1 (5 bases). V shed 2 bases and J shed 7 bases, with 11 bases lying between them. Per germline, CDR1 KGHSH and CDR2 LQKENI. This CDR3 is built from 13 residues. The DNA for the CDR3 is TGTGCCAGCTCACCAGGGGGGACTCTTGAAGCTTTCTTT. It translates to CASSPGGTLEAFF. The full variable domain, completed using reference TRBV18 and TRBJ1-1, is NAGVMQNPRHLVRRRGQEARLRCSPMKGHSHVYWYRQLPEEGLKFMVYLQKENIIDESGMPKERFSAEFPKEGPSILRIQQVVRGDSAAYFCASSPGGTLEAFFGQGTRLTVV.